One sample yielded the 3 T cell receptor beta chains listed below, sequenced in a study of cytotoxic CD8 clonotypes in ibrutinib-treated CLL. TCRdb's copy holds only in-frame clones and misses some; the assay was immunoSEQ multiplex PCR. The data hold 250,000 or so clones, with 70% observed a single time. Material: PBMCs, obtained after 24 months of ibrutinib treatment. The receptors were gathered from a human donor with chronic lymphocytic leukemia.

By share, this clone ranks as medium-sized. V usage is TRBV11-3 and J usage is TRBJ1-3; TRBD1 is a possible D gene (6 bases). V shed 5 bases and J shed 2 bases, with 10 bases lying between them. The CDR3 extends over 14 amino acids. Germline-derived CDR1 and CDR2 are SGHNT and YENEEA. CDR3 DNA sequence: TGTGCCAGCAGCAAAGGGGGAACTGGAAACACCATATATTTT. Translation: CASSKGGTGNTIYF.

This clone was counted at least ten times. The chain employs TRBV7-9 and TRBJ2-7, with TRBD2 matching over 7 bases. V lost 3 bases and J lost 0; bases outside the gene matches: 5. CDR3 size: 15 residues. The germline V gene encodes CDR1 SEHNR and CDR2 FQNEAQ (reference sequence). DNA of the CDR3: TGTGCCAGCAGCTTCGGGGGGTCGAGCTCCTACGAGCAGTACTTC. Translating it yields CASSFGGSSSYEQYF.

Only a few counts were recorded for this clone. The genes are TRBV6-5 and TRBJ1-2; tentatively, D is TRBD1 (5 bases). V was pared by 6 bases and J by 4 bases, with 9 bases between. From germline, CDR1 is MNHEY and CDR2 SVGAGI. This CDR3 is built from 12 residues. This chain's CDR3 is CASRSDSYGYTF. The CDR3 DNA sequence: TGTGCCAGCAGATCTGACAGCTATGGCTACACCTTC.